Shown below are 5 T cell receptor beta chains from a single sample sequenced in a study of glioma-infiltrating T cells after dendritic cell vaccination. The repertoire was sequenced with immunoSEQ multiplex PCR; TCRdb's copy has only in-frame clones and lacks some. The sample has tens of thousands of clones, about 91% seen once. Regarding time point: after dendritic cell vaccination, including at tumor progression/relapse. Sequenced here: blood, sampled after dendritic cell vaccination. The receptors come from a human donor with glioblastoma.

V usage is TRBV7-3 and J usage is TRBJ2-2; 9 positions match TRBD2. V shed 5 bases and J 4 bases; nucleotides not matched to a gene: 8. There are 16 residues in the CDR3. Germline loops: CDR1 SGHTA, CDR2 FQGTGA. In nucleotides, the CDR3 is TGTGCCAGCAGCCCATTCCCTAGCGGGGTCACCGGGGAGCTGTTTTTT. This sequence encodes CASSPFPSGVTGELFF. Drawing the rest from reference TRBV7-3 and TRBJ2-2, the complete variable domain is GAGVSQTPSNKVTEKGKYVELRCDPISGHTALYWYRQSLGQGPEFLIYFQGTGAADDSGLPNDRFFAVRPEGSVSTLKIQRTERGDSAVYLCASSPFPSGVTGELFFGEGSRLTVL.

This clone was found a few times. The gene calls are TRBV7-3 and TRBJ2-4; TRBD2 matches 8 bases. This CDR3 region has 14 residues. Per the germline V gene, CDR1 is SGHTA and CDR2 is FQGTGA. With V trimmed by 2 bases and J by 7 bases, 4 bases remained unmatched. DNA of the CDR3: TGTGCCAGCAGCTTATCTGGCGGGAGGAACATTCAGTACTTC. It specifies CASSLSGGRNIQYF.

This sequence joins TRBV7-8 and TRBJ2-7, with 12 bases identical to TRBD2. After removal of 6 bases from V and 6 bases from J, the junction contained 6 bases not matched to a gene. Germline-derived CDR1 and CDR2 are SGHVS and FQNEAQ. This CDR3 is 14 amino acids long. The CDR3, as DNA: TGTGCCAGCAGGGTGACTAGCGGGAGACGCGAGCAGTACTTC. This encodes CASRVTSGRREQYF.

V is TRBV9 and J is TRBJ2-7; TRBD1 matches 10 bases. Germline trimming cut 0 bases from V and 5 bases from J; bases unmatched to any gene: 5. Germline V gene data show CDR1 as SGDLS and CDR2 as YYNGEE. This CDR3 spans 15 amino acids. The CDR3 spells CASSVVGQGRDEQYF. Here the CDR3 DNA reads TGTGCCAGCAGCGTAGTGGGACAGGGGAGGGACGAGCAGTACTTC.

The chain links TRBV19 to TRBJ1-5, with 11 positions matching TRBD1. Germline V gene data show CDR1 as LNHDA and CDR2 as SQIVND (reference sequence). Trimming removed 3 bases from V and 9 bases from J; junction bases left unmatched: 10. This CDR3 contains 16 residues. As DNA, the CDR3 is TGTGCCAGTAGTATTCGTGGGGGGACAGGGGGTTCGCCCCAGCATTTT. Amino acid sequence: CASSIRGGTGGSPQHF.